This record concerns one T cell receptor (beta chain) sequence. No base quality information exists; no much larger clone differs at one position. The germline V gene encodes CDR1 DFQATT and CDR2 SNEGSKA (reference sequence). Including the terminal cysteine and phenylalanine, the CDR3 comprises 11 residues. Only the CDR3 DNA is retained, 33 bases long and in frame from the first base. The sample comes from a study of T cells after yellow fever vaccination (dated by TCRdb to about 2019). About the investigation overall: The SMART-Seq v4 Ultra Low Input RNA kit was used to prepare libraries from fractions with low cell numbers. To follow T-cell clones before and after both primary and booster YFV17D yellow fever vaccination, bulk TCR alpha and beta repertoires underwent longitudinal sequencing. Two healthy male donors made up the cohort, one aged 18 to 30 years and the other aged 30 to 40 years. Blood samples were taken at several timepoints before and after primary and secondary immunization, and bulk PBMC replicates and cell subsets were isolated.

The paper as a whole reports these results and caveats: Because only a couple of donors were included in the study, the extent to which the findings can be generalized is limited. Most clones expanded after primary vaccination were re-detected after the booster (just under 97% of CD4 and 88% of CD8), suggesting broad memory maintenance. The secondary T-cell response was weaker than the primary response but faster, peaking on day 5 instead of day 15. Computational filtering was needed because FACS-sorted repertoires could contain abundant contaminating clonotypes from the bulk population. A small share of clonotypes was detected in both CD4 and CD8 compartments, with the overlap likely arising from convergent recombination.

Interpreted using the paper, the treatment or condition label stands for: live attenuated yellow fever vaccine strain. A standard Ficoll-Paque protocol was used to isolate PBMCs from peripheral blood. Epitope-specific CD8 T cells were sorted with a dextramer loaded with the yellow fever NS4B epitope peptide, together with anti-CD3 and anti-CD8 staining. RNA was extracted with TriZol from bulk PBMCs, CD4 and CD8 fractions, and dextramer-positive and dextramer-negative fractions. TCR cDNA was synthesized by 5'RACE template switching, through which a universal primer site and unique molecular identifiers were introduced. cDNA synthesis was primed from both the TCR alpha and TCR beta constant segments. Library amplification involved two PCR steps, and the second step added sample barcodes and sequencing adapters. Sequencing of libraries was done on Illumina HiSeq 2500 (2x100 bp) or NovaSeq (2x150 bp). In the authors' own workflow: Demultiplexing of reads and collapsing into UMI consensus sequences were performed with MIGEC, and V(D)J alignment was carried out with MiXCR. Using edgeR on replicate PBMC samples, clonotypes were called vaccine-responding if FDR was below 0.01 and the log2 fold change was above 5 up to day 15. Each bulk clonotype was labeled CD4 or CD8 based on which sequenced repertoire, CD4 or CD8, contained the clonotype at higher abundance. A clonotype counted as NS4B-specific if enriched at least 10-fold in dextramer-positive versus dextramer-negative fractions, with CD4-biased clonotypes left out. TCRdb reprocessed the public reads (quality trimming at Q25 with fastp, clone calling with MiXCR) and kept in-frame beta chains. One record per CDR3 amino acid sequence lists the most common genes and DNA. TCRdb assigned the V and J calls; the authors' analysis was not used. Recorded for this sample are under 55,000 distinct CDR3 sequences; 6.5% to 8% of them occurred a single time. The ten biggest clones cover approximately 24% of the sample.

Rearrangement joined TRBV20-1 to TRBJ1-2, with the D gene not confidently named. The sample was CD8+ T cells not binding an NS4B(214-222) dextramer, sorted from PBMCs, taken 45 days after the first yellow fever vaccination. Interpreted using the paper, the cell subset or site label stands for: NS4B epitope dextramer-negative CD8 T cells. The source of this sequence is a man younger than 30 who received the YFV17D yellow fever vaccine. The encoded CDR3 is CSGDGIYGYTF. The sequence in DNA is TGCAGCGGTGACGGAATCTATGGCTACACCTTC.